The 28 T cell receptor beta chains listed next were all sequenced from one sample in a study of monozygotic twins with cystic fibrosis. TCRdb keeps only in-frame clones here, not all; method: immunoSEQ multiplex PCR. The sample has 13,000 to 15,000 clones; about 88% are singletons. Sequenced input: blood. Every receptor here comes from a boy between 5 and 17 years old with cystic fibrosis.

This clone showed up just once. V and J are TRBV10-2 and TRBJ1-1; TRBD1 aligns across 8 bases. This CDR3 has 14 residues. V trimming: 3 bases; J trimming: 3 bases; junction bases outside the gene matches: 3. The germline V gene encodes CDR1 WSHSY and CDR2 SAAADI. CDR3 nucleotide sequence: TGCGCCAGCAGTGACAGGGGGCGATACACTGAAGCTTTCTTT. Translation: CASSDRGRYTEAFF.

This sequence joins TRBV5-3 and TRBJ2-5; TRBD2 aligns across 7 bases. TRBV5-3 is labeled an ORF, and its function is uncertain. V trimming: 6 bases; J trimming: 2 bases; junction bases outside the gene matches: 13. This CDR3 contains 16 residues. The CDR3 DNA is TGTGCCAGAAACCCAATTATAGCGGGCCCGCAAGAGACCCAGTACTTC. Its translation is CARNPIIAGPQETQYF.

This chain links TRBV11-3 with TRBJ1-1; no clear D gene. This CDR3 is built from 15 residues. Trimming took 0 bases from V and 1 from J, leaving 9 bases between them. CDR1 SGHNT and CDR2 YENEEA come from the germline V gene. CDR3 DNA sequence: TGTGCCAGCAGCTTAGATAAGGGTCAGAACACTGAAGCTTTCTTT. Translated, it gives CASSLDKGQNTEAFF.

The chain couples TRBV6-1 to TRBJ2-3; 8 nucleotides line up with TRBD1. The CDR3 has 17 residues. The germline gives CDR1 MNHNS, CDR2 SASEGT. With V trimmed by 4 bases and J by 1 base, 10 bases remained unmatched. CDR3 nucleotides: TGTGCCAGCAGTGCCGGCCAGGGGGCGCGGGGCACAGATACGCAGTATTTT. Protein product: CASSAGQGARGTDTQYF.

The V call is TRBV28, the J call TRBJ1-1; 7 bases line up with TRBD1. Germline V lookup: CDR1 MDHEN, CDR2 SYDVKM. The ends lost 4 bases at V and 4 bases at J; junction bases unmatched: 9. The CDR3 is 15 amino acids. In DNA, the CDR3 is TGTGCCAGCAGTTCAAGATACAGGGGTACCACTGAAGCTTTCTTT. Its translation is CASSSRYRGTTEAFF.

J is TRBJ2-1 and V is TRBV2; 7 nucleotides align to TRBD2. Germline assignment: CDR1 SNHLY and CDR2 FYNNEI. The trim removed 3 bases at V and 5 bases at J, leaving 13 bases unmatched. The CDR3 covers 17 residues. The CDR3 is CASSDVLADIKNNEQFF. The CDR3 DNA reads as TGTGCCAGCAGTGATGTGCTAGCGGATATCAAGAACAATGAGCAGTTCTTC.

The CDR3 is CASSSPGDKFF. The DNA for the CDR3 is TGCGCCAGCAGCTCCCCCGGGGATAAGTTCTTC. The rearrangement uses TRBV5-1 and TRBJ2-1; D is possibly TRBD2 (5 bases). The CDR3 has 11 residues. The V and J ends lost 3 bases and 14 bases respectively, with 12 bases between them. CDR1 is SGHRS, CDR2 YFSETQ, per germline.

This rearrangement joins TRBV4-2 to TRBJ2-7, with 9 bases matching TRBD2. The CDR3 has 15 residues. From germline, CDR1 is LGHNA and CDR2 YNFKEQ. V was pared by 1 base and J by 2 bases, with 3 bases of the junction left unmatched. The CDR3 spells CASSQGLAGAYEQYF. CDR3 DNA: TGTGCCAGCAGCCAAGGGTTAGCGGGGGCCTACGAGCAGTACTTC.

This clone was counted a few times. CDR3 sequence reads: CASSAAYEQYF. As DNA, the CDR3 is TGTGCCAGCAGTGCCGCCTACGAGCAGTACTTC. The chain employs TRBV28 and TRBJ2-7, with no clear D. Trimming removed 5 bases at V and 2 bases at J, with 4 bases between. CDR3 length equals 11 residues. Per germline, CDR1 MDHEN and CDR2 SYDVKM.

The rearrangement joins TRBV5-1 to TRBJ1-4; 9 bases map to TRBD1. Germline V lookup: CDR1 SGHRS, CDR2 YFSETQ. The V segment lost 0 bases and the J segment 5 bases; nucleotides outside the gene matches: 14. The CDR3 is made up of 19 amino acids. The CDR3 DNA sequence: TGCGCCAGCAGCTTGGCCGGGACAGGGAGGGTAATTGAGAATGAAAAACTGTTTTTT. This translates into CASSLAGTGRVIENEKLFF.

Here the CDR3 DNA reads TGTGCCAGCTCACCACCCGGGACAGGGTTTACCTCTCCGGGGGAGCAGTTCTTC. It specifies CASSPPGTGFTSPGEQFF. This chain uses TRBV18 with TRBJ2-1; 9 bases line up with TRBD1. The CDR3 totals 18 residues. Germline CDR1 reads KGHSH; CDR2 reads LQKENI. V lost 0 bases to trimming and J lost 10 bases; unmatched junction nucleotides: 16.

This sequence joins TRBV7-9 and TRBJ1-5; D is unresolved. Between the trimmed V and J ends, which lost 1 base and 4 bases, there was a span of 8 bases. Germline values: CDR1 SEHNR, CDR2 FQNEAQ (reference sequence). CDR3 size: 14 residues. The CDR3, as DNA: TGTGCCAGCAGCTTAGATGTTGGGAATCAGCCCCAGCATTTT. This sequence encodes CASSLDVGNQPQHF. Drawing the rest from reference TRBV7-9 and TRBJ1-5, the complete variable domain is DTGVSQNPRHKITKRGQNVTFRCDPISEHNRLYWYRQTLGQGPEFLTYFQNEAQLEKSRLLSDRFSAERPKGSFSTLEIQRTEQGDSAMYLCASSLDVGNQPQHFGDGTRLSIL.

This clone was seen only once. The chain employs TRBV5-6 and TRBJ2-7; D remains unclear. CDR1 and CDR2 from the germline V gene are SGHDT and YYEEEE. This CDR3 is 17 amino acids long. V was pared by 6 bases and J by 0 bases, with 22 bases between. The CDR3, as DNA: TGTGCCAGCATATCCAAACTCGAAGGAACAAGCTCCTACGAGCAGTACTTC. It encodes CASISKLEGTSSYEQYF.

This rearrangement joins TRBV7-9 to TRBJ2-1; no clear D gene. V was shortened by 2 bases and J by 5 bases, with 7 bases between the two germline ends. The germline CDR1 and CDR2 sequences are SEHNR and FQNEAQ (reference sequence). This CDR3 contains 13 residues. The CDR3 here is CASSLLPHNEQFF. For the CDR3, the DNA is TGTGCCAGCAGCTTATTACCGCACAATGAGCAGTTCTTC.

This clone has a handful of counts. V gene TRBV11-1 combines with J gene TRBJ2-1; 10 bases match TRBD2. This CDR3 is built from 15 residues. The V gene end was trimmed by 6 bases and the J gene end by 8 bases; junction bases not matched to a gene: 10. Germline lookup yields CDR1 SGHAT and CDR2 FQDESV (reference sequence). CDR3 protein: CASRPTTSGVDEQFF. The CDR3 nucleotides are TGTGCCAGCAGGCCGACTACTAGCGGGGTGGATGAGCAGTTCTTC.

This clone was counted between two and nine times. The chain has TRBV23-1 and TRBJ1-1; D not certain. TRBV23-1 falls under the ORF class, with uncertain function. There are 14 residues in the CDR3. V was clipped by 0 bases and J by 14 bases, with 19 bases between them. For the CDR3, the DNA is TGCGCCAGCAGTCAATCGATCCCGGCTTGCCCTCCCTTCTTT. The encoded protein is CASSQSIPACPPFF.

The chain joins TRBV25-1 to TRBJ2-1, with 10 bases identical to TRBD2. The germline CDR1 and CDR2 sequences are MGHDK and SYGVNS. The CDR3 has 16 residues. The V and J ends lost 2 bases and 6 bases, in that order; junction bases with no gene match: 7. The CDR3 region is CASSEGASGRPNEQFF. The CDR3 nucleotides read TGTGCCAGCAGTGAAGGAGCTAGCGGGAGACCCAATGAGCAGTTCTTC.

The sample holds a few counts of this clone. This chain's CDR3 is CASSFYYYGYTF. The CDR3, as DNA: TGTGCCAGCAGCTTTTACTACTATGGCTACACCTTC. The V call is TRBV7-2, the J call TRBJ1-2; D is uncertain. Germline assignment: CDR1 SGHTA and CDR2 FQGNSA. Trimming pared 3 bases from V and 3 bases from J, leaving 5 bases between. The CDR3 is 12 residues long.

The chain couples TRBV5-1 to TRBJ2-1; 7 nucleotides match TRBD2. The CDR3 is made up of 15 amino acids. The germline V gene has CDR1 SGHRS and CDR2 YFSETQ. The J segment lost 9 bases and the V segment lost 1 base, leaving 10 bases of the junction unmatched. Here the CDR3 reads CASSLSGRELGEQFF. DNA for the CDR3: TGCGCCAGCAGCTTGTCTGGGCGGGAGCTCGGTGAGCAGTTCTTC.

This sequence joins TRBV6-5 and TRBJ2-7; D might be TRBD2 (5 bases). The V gene lost 6 bases and the J gene lost 7 bases, with 16 bases spanning the gap. In germline, CDR1 is MNHEY, CDR2 SVGAGI. CDR3 length: 13 amino acids. This chain's CDR3 is CASSGDGIREQYF. CDR3 sequence (DNA): TGTGCCAGCAGCGGCGACGGGATTCGGGAGCAGTACTTC.

The chain recombines TRBV6-1 with TRBJ2-7; TRBD2 matches 12 bases. This CDR3 has 17 amino acids. Germline CDR1 is MNHNS and CDR2 is SASEGT. Here the CDR3 DNA reads TGTGCCAGCAGTGATTCGGCGCTAGCGGGAGGGCCGGGGGGCATTCTTGTA. Its protein product is CASSDSALAGGPGGILV.

The chain employs TRBV19 and TRBJ2-7; D call uncertain. The V gene lost 3 bases and the J gene lost 0 bases, with 12 bases spanning the gap. Germline CDR1 and CDR2: LNHDA and SQIVND (reference sequence). The CDR3 covers 15 residues. The CDR3 DNA reads TGTGCCAGTAGTATCTCCGCAGGTGGCTCCTACGAGCAGTACTTC. Translating it yields CASSISAGGSYEQYF.

The CDR3 is CASSLGLAAYNEQFF. CDR3 bases: TGTGCCAGCAGCTTAGGACTAGCAGCCTACAATGAGCAGTTCTTC. V usage is TRBV7-9 and J usage is TRBJ2-1, with TRBD2 identical over 7 bases. Germline V gene lookup returns CDR1 SEHNR and CDR2 FQNEAQ (reference sequence). This CDR3 comprises 15 residues. The V gene end was trimmed by 1 base and the J gene end by 2 bases; junction bases not matched to a gene: 2. Looking up the rest from reference TRBV7-9 and TRBJ2-1 gives the full variable domain: DTGVSQNPRHKITKRGQNVTFRCDPISEHNRLYWYRQTLGQGPEFLTYFQNEAQLEKSRLLSDRFSAERPKGSFSTLEIQRTEQGDSAMYLCASSLGLAAYNEQFFGPGTRLTVL.

The chain carries TRBV7-9 and TRBJ2-5; 9 nucleotides agree with TRBD2. CDR3 length: 19 residues. The trim removed 7 bases at V and 0 bases at J, leaving 18 bases unmatched. Germline lookup yields CDR1 SEHNR and CDR2 FQNEAQ (reference sequence). The CDR3: CASTGGVLAGTEYQETQYF. In DNA, the CDR3 is TGTGCCAGCACCGGGGGGGTGCTAGCGGGGACTGAGTACCAAGAGACCCAGTACTTC.

CDR3 residues: CAISASSGRAGSDEQYF. In DNA, the CDR3 is TGTGCCATCAGTGCATCTAGCGGGAGGGCCGGGTCGGACGAGCAGTACTTC. This chain uses TRBV10-3 with TRBJ2-7; the match to TRBD2 covers 12 bases. Per germline, CDR1 ENHRY and CDR2 SYGVKD. V was clipped by 4 bases and J by 5 bases; unmatched bases: 12. The CDR3 extends over 17 amino acids.

This clone was detected only a few times. V is TRBV29-1 and J is TRBJ1-2; D call uncertain. CDR3 length: 12 amino acids. Trimming removed 4 bases from V and 8 bases from J, with 14 bases in between. Germline CDR1 is SQVTM and CDR2 is ANQGSEA. This CDR3 is CSVVREARGYTF. The CDR3 DNA sequence: TGCAGCGTTGTAAGGGAGGCCAGGGGCTACACCTTC.

V is TRBV5-6 and J is TRBJ2-5; D may match TRBD1 or TRBD2 (5 bases each). The CDR3 totals 14 residues. V lost 4 bases to trimming and J lost 5 bases, with 15 bases between them. The germline CDR1 and CDR2 sequences are SGHDT and YYEEEE. Here the CDR3 reads CASSPGSIVETQYF. The CDR3 coding sequence is TGTGCCAGCAGCCCAGGGAGTATTGTCGAGACCCAGTACTTC.

This clone has a single count. The chain recombines TRBV29-1 with TRBJ1-2; possible D gene TRBD1, 6 bases. V lost 3 bases to trimming and J lost 3 bases, with 17 bases between them. Germline V lookup: CDR1 SQVTM, CDR2 ANQGSEA. The CDR3 spans 15 residues. CDR3 amino acids: CSVEVLYRADYGYTF. DNA for the CDR3: TGCAGCGTTGAGGTCCTGTACAGGGCCGACTATGGCTACACCTTC.